The clone carrying this T cell receptor beta chain has more than one count but fewer than ten. Its antigen is not identified. The data are from a study of blood T cells in healthy people across ages. Whole-study findings and limits: More naive CD4+ cells and higher diversity were found in long-lived than in aged donors.

Per sample, extraction of total RNA gave at least 5 micrograms in every case. The CDR3 runs 14 residues. Trimming cost V 6 bases and J 5 bases, with 16 bases left between them. The second PCR ran roughly 6 to 11 cycles with a sample-barcoded 5' primer and J-beta primers. TCRdb processed the 5' RACE reads anew with MiXCR; each CDR3 protein has one entry. The data show about 720,000 distinct CDR3 sequences, roughly 25% seen once. The sample was also linked to a second study, of T cells of mothers and their children. From that paper: The study sampled a few healthy Caucasian mothers and their six children. Overlap ran slightly, non-significantly higher for related than unrelated mother-child pairs.

The TCR was taken from a boy younger than 18 in good health. The V call is TRBV12-3 or TRBV12-4, the J call TRBJ2-5; D uncertain. Sequencing was done on a sample of blood. The CDR3 is CASRLRATSETQYF. CDR3 coding DNA: TGTGCCAGCAGGTTACGGGCCACGTCGGAGACCCAGTACTTC.